The 20 T cell receptor beta chains below come from one sample, sequenced in a study of molecular identifiers for immune sequencing clone quantification (dated by TCRdb to about 2018). The method behind the library was PCR. For sequencing, an Illumina HiSeq 4000 was employed. The public reads were quality trimmed at Q25 with fastp and then assembled into clones with MiXCR by TCRdb, keeping productive beta chains. CDR3 protein sequences are deduplicated, and each keeps its most common genes and DNA. This sample holds some 88,000 distinct CDR3 sequences; 21% were observed only once. About 1% of the sample is taken by the ten largest. Sequenced input: naive CD8+ T cells from blood, with Jurkat cell RNA spiked in. The cell subset or site label of this sample denotes: FACS-sorted CD8+CD4-CCR7+CD45RA+ naive T cells. These receptors were collected from a human donor in good health. Some libraries in this study had Jurkat cell RNA spiked in.

This rearrangement joins TRBV30 to TRBJ1-5; D is uncertain. The CDR3 contains 13 residues. V was cut by 0 bases and J by 0 bases, with 3 bases left in between. In germline, CDR1 is GTSNPN, CDR2 SVGIG (reference sequence). The CDR3 sequence is CAWSVDSNQPQHF. CDR3 sequence (DNA): TGTGCCTGGAGTGTGGATAGCAATCAGCCCCAGCATTTT.

The table lists this clonotype with many counts. This chain joins TRBV7-9 and TRBJ2-2; D not resolved. Germline loops: CDR1 SEHNR, CDR2 FQNEAQ (reference sequence). The CDR3 length is 16 residues. Trimming took off 3 bases at V and 1 base at J, with 12 bases between the two ends. The CDR3 sequence is CASSFASSQNTGELFF. CDR3 in DNA: TGTGCCAGCAGCTTTGCAAGTTCTCAGAACACCGGGGAGCTGTTTTTT.

This clonotype was seen many times. The CDR3 DNA sequence: TGCGCCAGTGGGGGCAGTCTCGGGTACGAGCAGTACTTC. This sequence encodes CASGGSLGYEQYF. This chain connects TRBV4-3 to TRBJ2-7; the D gene is possibly TRBD1 (6 bases). The CDR3 is made up of 13 amino acids. Germline loops: CDR1 LGHNA, CDR2 YSLEER. Trimming removed 9 bases from V and 4 bases from J, with 16 bases in between.

This clonotype was counted ten times or more. The CDR3 DNA sequence: TGTGCCAGCAGCTTAGGGGGAGAGCAGTTCTTC. Translation gives CASSLGGEQFF. The J gene is TRBJ2-1, the V gene TRBV7-6; no clear D. V lost 1 base and J lost 10, with 5 bases in between. The V gene's germline CDR1 is SGHVS and CDR2 FNYEAQ. This CDR3 has 11 amino acids.

This clonotype was counted at least ten times. This chain uses TRBV4-1 with TRBJ2-5; 7 nucleotides align to TRBD2. V was pared by 0 bases and J by 3 bases, with 1 base of the junction left unmatched. This CDR3 region has 14 residues. CDR1 is MGHRA, CDR2 YSYEKL, per germline. The CDR3 nucleotides are TGCGCCAGCAGCCAAGATACTAGCGAAGAGACCCAGTACTTC. Amino acids: CASSQDTSEETQYF.

This clonotype was counted ten times or more. The rearrangement joins TRBV10-3 to TRBJ2-7, with D uncertain. The germline V gene has CDR1 ENHRY and CDR2 SYGVKD. The CDR3 covers 12 residues. V lost 5 bases and J lost 6, with 11 bases in between. CDR3 coding DNA: TGTGCCATCAGTTATGGGCAACTCGAGCAGTACTTC. Translation gives CAISYGQLEQYF.

This clonotype was detected ten times or more. The chain couples TRBV4-3 to TRBJ2-7, with D perhaps given as TRBD1 or TRBD2 (5 bases each). Germline V CDR1 and CDR2: LGHNA, YSLEER. The CDR3 runs 14 residues. Trimming left V 4 bases short and J 3 bases short, with 13 bases between. CDR3 sequence: CASSPGAHSYEQYF. Here the CDR3 DNA reads TGCGCCAGCAGCCCCGGGGCTCACAGCTACGAGCAGTACTTC.

This clonotype was picked up a small number of times. Because the CDR3 is missing its conserved closing phenylalanine or tryptophan, this is likely a read error. V gene TRBV11-2 combines with J gene TRBJ2-1, with a tentative D call TRBD2 (5 bases). The V end was cut by 5 bases, the J end by 5 bases, with 19 bases between. The CDR3 runs 16 residues. Per germline, CDR1 SGHAT and CDR2 FQNNGV. CDR3 in DNA: TGTGCCAGCAGCCAACCCCTGAGGCTAGCTGACAATGAGCAGTTCGTC. It is translated as CASSQPLRLADNEQFV.

This clonotype was seen many times. The rearrangement links TRBV7-2 to TRBJ2-7; 8 positions agree with TRBD1. The germline CDR1 and CDR2 sequences are SGHTA and FQGNSA. Losses at the gene ends were 4 bases for V and 6 bases for J; bases not matched to a gene: 14. The CDR3 totals 16 residues. CDR3 region: CASSSFPGQGLSEQYF. The CDR3 nucleotides are TGTGCCAGCAGCTCATTCCCCGGACAGGGCCTCAGCGAGCAGTACTTC.

Many counts were recorded for this clonotype. The J gene is TRBJ1-3, the V gene TRBV6-2 or TRBV6-3; D gene unclear. CDR1 and CDR2 from the germline V gene are MNHEY and SVGEGT. The CDR3 totals 14 residues. V was clipped by 4 bases and J by 4 bases, with 11 bases between them. The CDR3 DNA reads as TGTGCCAGCAGTTTCGCGGATGCAGGAAACACCATATATTTT. It codes for CASSFADAGNTIYF.

This clonotype was recorded once. A much larger clone sits a single nucleotide away, making a read error possible. Here the CDR3 omits its conserved ending phenylalanine or tryptophan, so a read error is the likely source. The CDR3 coding sequence is TGTGCCAGCAGCTTAACGGTGAGGACTAGCGGCACCACAGATACGCAGTATTCT. This gives the protein CASSLTVRTSGTTDTQYS. The chain is built from TRBV7-9 and TRBJ2-3; 10 bases align to TRBD2. This CDR3 is 18 amino acids long. Germline-derived CDR1 and CDR2 are SEHNR and FQNEAQ (reference sequence). The trim removed 2 bases at V and 2 bases at J, leaving 10 bases unmatched.

This clonotype occurred a few times. This chain links TRBV29-1 with TRBJ2-7; D is unclear. V was shortened by 4 bases and J by 0 bases, with 7 bases between the two germline ends. The CDR3 extends over 12 amino acids. Per the germline V gene, CDR1 is SQVTM and CDR2 is ANQGSEA. CDR3 sequence (DNA): TGCAGCGTTGTAGGTCTCTCCTACGAGCAGTACTTC. Translation gives CSVVGLSYEQYF.

Concerning this clonotype: With a much larger clone just one base away, this may be a read error. The CDR3 carries no conserved terminal phenylalanine or tryptophan, so it likely arises from a read error. V is TRBV7-6 and J is TRBJ1-4, with a weak D call TRBD1 (5 bases). The CDR3 extends over 14 amino acids. Germline V lookup: CDR1 SGHVS, CDR2 FNYEAQ. V was trimmed by 4 bases and J by 12 bases, leaving 18 bases between them. The DNA for the CDR3 is TGTGCCAGCAGCTCCGGACCCCTCGGGGGAGAACTGTTTCTT. Translating it yields CASSSGPLGGELFL.

This clonotype was detected many times. The chain is built from TRBV27 and TRBJ2-7, with 10 bases lining up with TRBD1. The CDR3 is 13 amino acids. The V gene end was trimmed by 3 bases and the J gene end by 5 bases; junction bases not matched to a gene: 1. The V gene's germline CDR1 is MNHEY and CDR2 SMNVEV (reference sequence). CDR3 protein: CASSLGTGDEQYF. In DNA, the CDR3 is TGTGCCAGCAGTTTGGGGACAGGGGACGAGCAGTACTTC.

This clonotype was found a few times. V and J are TRBV12-3 or TRBV12-4 and TRBJ2-1; 7 bases line up with TRBD1. V shed 11 bases, J shed 6 bases, and the junction held 10 bases outside the gene matches. There are 13 residues in the CDR3. CDR3 DNA sequence: TGTGCCGAAGGTGGGGCAGGGGGCAATGAGCAGTTCTTC. Translation: CAEGGAGGNEQFF.

This clonotype was detected only a few times. This rearrangement joins TRBV18 to TRBJ1-1, with TRBD1 matching over 9 bases. CDR1 is KGHSH, CDR2 LQKENI, per germline. J lost 6 bases, V lost 8 bases, and 13 bases had no gene match. The CDR3 is made up of 15 amino acids. CDR3 sequence reads: CASQSMLQGAAEAFF. CDR3 DNA sequence: TGTGCCAGCCAATCCATGCTACAGGGGGCGGCTGAAGCTTTCTTT.

This clonotype came up many times. V and J are TRBV4-1 and TRBJ1-5; TRBD1 is a possible D gene (5 bases). Germline V CDR1 and CDR2: MGHRA, YSYEKL. V was clipped by 2 bases and J by 0 bases, with 8 bases between them. The CDR3 loop spans 15 amino acids. The CDR3 bases are TGCGCCAGCAGCCAACCTGACAGTAGCAATCAGCCCCAGCATTTT. It encodes CASSQPDSSNQPQHF.

CDR3 DNA: TGCGCCAGCAGTGAAACTGGACAGGTTCTGGCTTTCTTT. It is translated as CASSETGQVLAFF. This chain links TRBV10-2 with TRBJ1-1; 7 bases match TRBD1. The germline V gene encodes CDR1 WSHSY and CDR2 SAAADI. Losses at the gene ends were 3 bases for V and 11 bases for J; bases not matched to a gene: 9. This CDR3 is 13 amino acids long.

Concerning this clonotype itself: This may come from a read error, since a much larger clone is one base off. This rearrangement joins TRBV12-5 to TRBJ2-3, with 10 nucleotides matching TRBD1. V gave up 5 bases and J gave up 2 bases; unmatched junction bases: 7. Germline V gene data show CDR1 as LGHNT and CDR2 as FRNRAP. The CDR3 has 16 residues. The CDR3: CASGKVGTGDTDTQYF. CDR3 sequence (DNA): TGTGCTAGTGGTAAAGTCGGGACAGGGGACACAGATACGCAGTATTTT. Complete variable domain (other parts from reference TRBV12-5 and TRBJ2-3): DARVTQTPRHKVTEMGQEVTMRCQPILGHNTVFWYRQTMMQGLELLAYFRNRAPLDDSGMPKDRFSAEMPDATLATLKIQPSEPRDSAVYFCASGKVGTGDTDTQYFGPGTRLTVL.

This clonotype was picked up many times. The chain combines TRBV4-1 with TRBJ1-1; D gene unclear. V lost 0 bases and J 3 bases, leaving 11 bases between the germline ends. The CDR3 runs to 15 residues. Per germline, CDR1 MGHRA and CDR2 YSYEKL. This CDR3 is CASSQDPGLYTEAFF. CDR3 sequence (DNA): TGCGCCAGCAGCCAAGATCCCGGGTTGTACACTGAAGCTTTCTTT.